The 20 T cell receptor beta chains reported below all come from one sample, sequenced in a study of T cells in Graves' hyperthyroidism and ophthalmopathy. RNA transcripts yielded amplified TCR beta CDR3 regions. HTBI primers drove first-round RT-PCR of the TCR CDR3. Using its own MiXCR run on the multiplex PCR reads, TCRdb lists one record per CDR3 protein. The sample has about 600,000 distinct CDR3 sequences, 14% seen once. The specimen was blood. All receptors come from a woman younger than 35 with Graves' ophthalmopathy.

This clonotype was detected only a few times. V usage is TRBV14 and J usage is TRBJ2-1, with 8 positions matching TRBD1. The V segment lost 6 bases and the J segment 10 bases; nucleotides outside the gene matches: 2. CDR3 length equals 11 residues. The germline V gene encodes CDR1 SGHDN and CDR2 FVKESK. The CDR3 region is CASRTGAEQFF. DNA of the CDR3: TGTGCCAGCAGGACAGGGGCCGAGCAGTTCTTC. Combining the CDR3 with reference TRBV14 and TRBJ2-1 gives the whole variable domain EAGVTQFPSHSVIEKGQTVTLRCDPISGHDNLYWYRRVMGKEIKFLLHFVKESKQDESGMPNNRFLAERTGGTYSTLKVQPAELEDSGVYFCASRTGAEQFFGPGTRLTVL.

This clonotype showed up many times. This CDR3 is CAWSVQGYGYTF. The CDR3 DNA follows: TGTGCCTGGAGTGTACAGGGGTATGGCTACACCTTC. V is TRBV30 and J is TRBJ1-2, with 7 bases identical to TRBD1. There are 12 residues in the CDR3. Germline V gene lookup returns CDR1 GTSNPN and CDR2 SVGIG (reference sequence). J lost 5 bases, V lost 0 bases, and 0 bases had no gene match.

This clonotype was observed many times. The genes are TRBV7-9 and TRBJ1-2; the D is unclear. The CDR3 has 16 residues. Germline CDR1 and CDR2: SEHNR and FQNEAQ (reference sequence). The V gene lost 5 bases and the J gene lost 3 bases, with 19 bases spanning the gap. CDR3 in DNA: TGTGCCAGCAGCACACGATACTCCGCGACTCACTATGGCTACACCTTC. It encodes CASSTRYSATHYGYTF.

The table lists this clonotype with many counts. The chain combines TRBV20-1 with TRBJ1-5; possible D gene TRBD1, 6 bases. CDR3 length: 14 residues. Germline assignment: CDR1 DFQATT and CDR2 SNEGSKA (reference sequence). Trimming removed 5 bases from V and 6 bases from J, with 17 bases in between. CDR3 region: CSALLGGGSQPQHF. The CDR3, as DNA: TGCAGTGCTCTACTTGGAGGGGGGAGTCAGCCCCAGCATTTT.

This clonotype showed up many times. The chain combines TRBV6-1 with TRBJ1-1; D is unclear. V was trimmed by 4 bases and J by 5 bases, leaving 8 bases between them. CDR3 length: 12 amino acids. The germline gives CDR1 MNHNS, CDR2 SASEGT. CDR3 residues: CASSGRGTEAFF. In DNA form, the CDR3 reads TGTGCCAGCAGTGGGAGAGGGACTGAAGCTTTCTTT.

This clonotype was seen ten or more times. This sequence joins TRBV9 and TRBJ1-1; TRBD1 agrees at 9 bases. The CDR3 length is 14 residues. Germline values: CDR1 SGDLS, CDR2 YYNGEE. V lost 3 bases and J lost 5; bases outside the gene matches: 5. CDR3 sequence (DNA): TGTGCCAGCAGCGGGACAGGGGTAGGAACTGAAGCTTTCTTT. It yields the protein CASSGTGVGTEAFF.

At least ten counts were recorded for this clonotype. CDR3: CSARDRLAGGYEQYF. The CDR3 region has the DNA TGCAGTGCTAGAGATCGGCTAGCGGGAGGGTACGAGCAGTACTTC. The chain recombines TRBV20-1 with TRBJ2-7, with 12 bases lining up with TRBD2. The CDR3 covers 15 residues. Trimming took 0 bases from V and 4 from J; bases not matched to a gene: 4. In germline, CDR1 is DFQATT, CDR2 SNEGSKA (reference sequence).

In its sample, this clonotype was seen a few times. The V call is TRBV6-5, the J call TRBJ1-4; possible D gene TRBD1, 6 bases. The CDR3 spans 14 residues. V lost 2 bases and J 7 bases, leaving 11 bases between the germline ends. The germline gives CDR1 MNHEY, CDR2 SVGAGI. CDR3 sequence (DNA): TGTGCCAGCAGTTACGGCCAGGGGTTTGAAAAACTGTTTTTT. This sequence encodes CASSYGQGFEKLFF.

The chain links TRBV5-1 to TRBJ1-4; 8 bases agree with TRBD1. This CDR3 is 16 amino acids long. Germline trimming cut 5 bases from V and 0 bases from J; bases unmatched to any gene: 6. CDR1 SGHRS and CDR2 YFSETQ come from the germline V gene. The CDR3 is CASRRGQGTTNEKLFF. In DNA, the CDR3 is TGCGCCAGCAGACGTGGACAGGGCACAACTAATGAAAAACTGTTTTTT.

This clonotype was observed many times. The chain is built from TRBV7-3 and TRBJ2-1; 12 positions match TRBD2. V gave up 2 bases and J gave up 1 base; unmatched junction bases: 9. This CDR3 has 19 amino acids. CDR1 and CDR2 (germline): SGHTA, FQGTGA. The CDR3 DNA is TGTGCCAGCAGCTTAGAGTCGGCAGGACTAGCGGGATCCTACAATGAGCAGTTCTTC. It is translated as CASSLESAGLAGSYNEQFF.

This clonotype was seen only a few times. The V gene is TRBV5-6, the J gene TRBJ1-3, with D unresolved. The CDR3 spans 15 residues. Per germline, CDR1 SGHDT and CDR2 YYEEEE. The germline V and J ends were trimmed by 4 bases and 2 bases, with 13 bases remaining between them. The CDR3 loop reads CASSANQVAGNTIYF. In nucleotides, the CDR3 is TGTGCCAGCAGCGCTAACCAAGTGGCTGGAAACACCATATATTTT.

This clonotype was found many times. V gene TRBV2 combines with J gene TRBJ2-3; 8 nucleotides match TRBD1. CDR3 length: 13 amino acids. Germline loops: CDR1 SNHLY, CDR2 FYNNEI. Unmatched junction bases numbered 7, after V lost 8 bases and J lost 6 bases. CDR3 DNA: TGTGCCAGCGGGGCGACAGGGGAGGATACGCAGTATTTT. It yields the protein CASGATGEDTQYF.

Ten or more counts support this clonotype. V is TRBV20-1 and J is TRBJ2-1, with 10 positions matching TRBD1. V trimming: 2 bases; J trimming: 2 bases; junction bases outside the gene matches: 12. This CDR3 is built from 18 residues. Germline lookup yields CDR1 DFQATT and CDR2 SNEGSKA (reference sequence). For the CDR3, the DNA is TGCAGTGCTAGATCCGGGGCGGGACAGGGGCCTACCTACAATGAGCAGTTCTTC. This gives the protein CSARSGAGQGPTYNEQFF.

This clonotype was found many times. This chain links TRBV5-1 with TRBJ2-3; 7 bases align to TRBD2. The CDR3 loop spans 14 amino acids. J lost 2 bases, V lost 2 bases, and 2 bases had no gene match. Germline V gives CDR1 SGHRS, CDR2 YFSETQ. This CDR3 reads CASSFGRATDTQYF. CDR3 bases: TGCGCCAGCAGCTTTGGGAGGGCCACAGATACGCAGTATTTT. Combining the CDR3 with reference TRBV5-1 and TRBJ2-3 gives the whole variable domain KAGVTQTPRYLIKTRGQQVTLSCSPISGHRSVSWYQQTPGQGLQFLFEYFSETQRNKGNFPGRFSGRQFSNSRSEMNVSTLELGDSALYLCASSFGRATDTQYFGPGTRLTVL.

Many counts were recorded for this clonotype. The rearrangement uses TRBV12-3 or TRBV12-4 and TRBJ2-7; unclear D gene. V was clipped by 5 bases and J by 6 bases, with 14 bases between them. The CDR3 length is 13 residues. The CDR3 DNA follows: TGTGCCAGCAGTCCAGAGGAGTCATTCGAGCAGTACTTC. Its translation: CASSPEESFEQYF.

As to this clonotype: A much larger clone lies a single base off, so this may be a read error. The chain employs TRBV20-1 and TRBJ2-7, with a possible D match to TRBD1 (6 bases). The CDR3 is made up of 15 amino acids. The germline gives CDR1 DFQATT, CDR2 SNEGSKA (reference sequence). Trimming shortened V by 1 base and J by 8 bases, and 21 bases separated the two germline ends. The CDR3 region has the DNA TGCAGTGCTAGAGTGGGACACAACGACAAATGGAAGCAGTACTTC. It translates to CSARVGHNDKWKQYF.

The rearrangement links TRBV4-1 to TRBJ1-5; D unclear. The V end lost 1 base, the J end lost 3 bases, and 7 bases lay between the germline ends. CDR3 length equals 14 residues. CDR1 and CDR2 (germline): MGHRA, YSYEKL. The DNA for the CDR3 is TGCGCCAGCAGCCAAGTCCCGGACAATCAGCCCCAGCATTTT. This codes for CASSQVPDNQPQHF.

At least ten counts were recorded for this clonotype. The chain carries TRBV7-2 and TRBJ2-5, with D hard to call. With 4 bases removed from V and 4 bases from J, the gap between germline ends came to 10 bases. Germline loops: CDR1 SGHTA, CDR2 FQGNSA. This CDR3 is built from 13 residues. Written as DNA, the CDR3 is TGTGCCAGCAGCTGGAGTGGGATAGAGACCCAGTACTTC. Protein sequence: CASSWSGIETQYF. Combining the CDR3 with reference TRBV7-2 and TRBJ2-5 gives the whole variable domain GAGVSQSPSNKVTEKGKDVELRCDPISGHTALYWYRQSLGQGLEFLIYFQGNSAPDKSGLPSDRFSAERTGGSVSTLTIQRTQQEDSAVYLCASSWSGIETQYFGPGTRLLVL.

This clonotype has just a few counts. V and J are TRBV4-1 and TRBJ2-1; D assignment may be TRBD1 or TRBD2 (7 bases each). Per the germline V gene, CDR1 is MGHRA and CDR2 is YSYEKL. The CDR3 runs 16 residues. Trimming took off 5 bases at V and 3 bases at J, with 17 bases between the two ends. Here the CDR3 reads CASSSWGGQSYNEQFF. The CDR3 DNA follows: TGCGCCAGCAGCTCCTGGGGGGGACAGAGCTACAATGAGCAGTTCTTC.

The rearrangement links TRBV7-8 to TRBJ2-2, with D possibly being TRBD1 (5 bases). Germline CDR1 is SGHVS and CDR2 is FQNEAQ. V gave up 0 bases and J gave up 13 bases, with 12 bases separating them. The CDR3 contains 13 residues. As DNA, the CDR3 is TGTGCCAGCAGCTTAGCGCGCAGGGAAGGGCTGTTTTTT. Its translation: CASSLARREGLFF.